Listed here are 20 T cell receptor delta chains from one sample, sequenced in a study of γδ T cells in repeated Plasmodium falciparum infection. Flow sorting of PBMC yielded separate Vgamma9/Vdelta2+ and Vdelta2-negative gammadelta T cell populations for bulk repertoire analysis. TCRdb re-called the multiplex PCR reads with CATT. The data contain about 89,000 delta-chain clones, over 1.1% of them seen just once; the ten biggest clones take up around 8.5%. The sample taken for sequencing was gamma-delta T cells from blood. The receptors come from a pool of human donors (malaria-infected and uninfected, not separated).

Details on this clone: A far bigger clonotype differs at one base, so this is likely a read error. Other DNA sequences within the sample encode an identical CDR3. The rearrangement joins TRDV2 to TRDJ1, with 12 bases matching TRDD3. Here the J gene came from matching the DNA to germline, since TCRdb omits it. This CDR3 has 19 amino acids. Germline CDR1 and CDR2: GEAIGNYY and EKD. V dropped 7 bases and J dropped 0; count of bases not matched to a gene: 17. CDR3 bases: TGTGCCTGCGACGCAATTACTGGGGGATACCCGGAGTACACCGATAAACTCATCTTT. Its translation: CACDAITGGYPEYTDKLIF.

Concerning this clone: The TCRdb protein comes from a much larger clone and disagrees with this DNA's translation at residue 13, likely due to a read error; the protein given here is derived from the DNA. The chain couples TRDV1 to TRDJ1; 13 bases fit TRDD3. The CDR3 has 18 residues. CDR1 TSWWSYY and CDR2 QGS come from the germline V gene. J gave up 2 bases and V 2 bases, and 8 bases lay outside the gene matches. The CDR3 DNA sequence: TGTGCTCTTGGGGAAGTACCCGTACTGGGGGATACGACCGATAAACTCATCTTT. Protein: CALGEVPVLGDTTDKLIF.

A word on this clone: A far larger clone is one base from this, pointing to a likely read error. The same CDR3 can be traced to other DNA sequences in this sample. The V and J genes are TRDV1 and TRDJ3; TRDD3 matches at 7 bases. The CDR3 extends over 19 amino acids. CDR1 and CDR2 from the germline V gene are TSWWSYY and QGS. V lost 2 bases and J lost 4; bases outside the gene matches: 11. DNA of the CDR3: TGTGCTCTTGGGGAAAAGTTACTTGGGGATATATGGGACACCCGACAGATGTTTTTC. Its protein product is CALGEKLLGDIWDTRQMFF.

Regarding this clone: A far larger clone is off by one base, so a read error is likely. The same CDR3 is also encoded by other DNA sequences in this sample. The chain employs TRDV1 and TRDJ1, with D perhaps TRDD2 (5 bases). Here the J gene was assigned by germline matching of the DNA, as TCRdb has none. The ends were cut back, 0 bases at V and 0 bases at J, with 26 bases in the middle. CDR3 length: 21 amino acids. Germline lookup yields CDR1 TSWWSYY and CDR2 QGS. The CDR3 sequence is CALGELKPCRLILKYTDKLIF. Written as DNA, the CDR3 is TGTGCTCTTGGGGAACTCAAACCTTGCCGATTAATCCTAAAGTACACCGATAAACTCATCTTT.

Note on this clone: The protein given by TCRdb reflects a much larger clone and differs at residue 18 from this DNA's translation, likely from a read error; the protein shown is the DNA's translation. V usage is TRDV2 and J usage is TRDJ1; 8 bases align to TRDD3. After removal of 0 bases from V and 7 bases from J, the junction contained 30 bases not matched to a gene. Germline V gives CDR1 GEAIGNYY, CDR2 EKD. The CDR3 is made up of 22 amino acids. CDR3 protein: CACDTERVHSRGWGMLAGKLIF. The CDR3 DNA reads as TGTGCCTGTGACACCGAGAGAGTACACTCCCGGGGATGGGGGATGTTGGCCGGTAAACTCATCTTT.

This clone was observed a few times. For this DNA, TCRdb reports the protein of a much larger clone, which diverges at residue 12, most likely from a read error; the protein presented here is translated directly from the DNA. J is TRDJ1 and V is TRDV1; 8 nucleotides align to TRDD3. The J gene, left out of TCRdb, was set here by checking the DNA against germline. Germline V gene data show CDR1 as TSWWSYY and CDR2 as QGS. V shed 2 bases and J 0 bases; nucleotides not matched to a gene: 14. The CDR3 sequence is 19 residues long. For the CDR3, the DNA is TGTGCTCTTGGGGAAATTGTGTATGGGGGATCGGTGTACACCGATAAACTCATCTTT. It yields the protein CALGEIVYGGSVYTDKLIF.

This clone occurred a few times. TCRdb has a much larger clone's protein, which differs at residue 10 from the translation of this DNA, likely because of a read error; what is shown is the protein translated from the DNA. The chain joins TRDV2 to TRDJ1; possible D gene TRDD2, 8 bases. V shed 0 bases and J shed 0 bases, with 28 bases lying between them. There are 21 residues in the CDR3. Germline lookup yields CDR1 GEAIGNYY and CDR2 EKD. CDR3 nucleotides: TGTGCCTGTGACACCTCCTTCCTAGGAGGGTTGGGGGAGATCGACACCGATAAACTCATCTTT. This gives the protein CACDTSFLGGLGEIDTDKLIF.

This clone has just a few counts. This DNA's translation differs at residue 10 from TCRdb's protein, which comes from a much larger clone; a read error is likely, and the protein shown is translated from the DNA. The genes are TRDV2 and TRDJ1; 11 bases are shared with TRDD3. TCRdb records no J gene; here it was assigned by comparing the DNA to germline. From germline, CDR1 is GEAIGNYY and CDR2 EKD. The CDR3 totals 15 residues. J lost 3 bases, V lost 1 base, and 3 bases had no gene match. CDR3 coding DNA: TGTGCCTGTGACACTGGGGGATACGGGGCCGATAAACTCATCTTT. Encoded protein: CACDTGGYGADKLIF.

As regards this clone: Given a far larger clone just one base away, this is likely a sequencing read error. Other DNA variants within this sample encode the same CDR3. This sequence joins TRDV2 and TRDJ1; 12 bases line up with TRDD3. This CDR3 comprises 16 residues. Looked up from germline, CDR1 is GEAIGNYY and CDR2 is EKD. The CDR3 protein is CACDPWTTGGYNKLIF. The CDR3 DNA is TGCGCCTGTGACCCATGGACTACTGGGGGATACAATAAACTCATCTTT.

Note on this clone: TCRdb assigns this DNA the protein of a much larger clone, which departs from its translation at residue 5; this likely reflects a read error, and the protein shown comes from translating the DNA. The J gene is TRDJ2, the V gene TRDV1; 9 positions agree with TRDD3. The J gene comes from matching the DNA to germline here; TCRdb lacks it. Germline CDR1 and CDR2: TSWWSYY and QGS. This CDR3 is built from 19 residues. V dropped 4 bases and J dropped 3; count of bases not matched to a gene: 15. In DNA form, the CDR3 reads TGTGCTCTTGGGGCGCCGTGGGGCTACTTGGGGGATATGACAGCACAACTCTTCTTT. It encodes CALGAPWGYLGDMTAQLFF.

This clone was seen more than once but under ten times. With only one base between it and a far larger clone, this is likely a read error. In the same sample, other DNA sequences code for this CDR3. The CDR3 protein is CAYRSHFLHRGYSFYTDKLIF. Written as DNA, the CDR3 is TGTGCTTATAGGAGCCACTTCTTACATCGGGGATACTCCTTTTACACCGATAAACTCATCTTT. The J gene is TRDJ1, the V gene TRAV38-2/DV8; TRDD3 agrees at 8 bases. TCRdb supplies no J gene; here it was assigned by aligning the nucleotide sequence to germline. The germline V gene encodes CDR1 TSESDYY and CDR2 QEAYKQQN. V lost 1 base, J lost 0 bases, and 20 bases stayed unmatched. The CDR3 is 21 residues long.

As concerns this clone: Only one base separates this from a far larger clonotype, so it likely reflects a read error. Other nucleotide sequences in the sample specify the same CDR3. This chain links TRDV2 with TRDJ1, with 12 bases lining up with TRDD3. TCRdb does not report a J gene; here it was assigned by matching the DNA to germline references. CDR1 and CDR2 (germline): GEAIGNYY, EKD. This CDR3 contains 27 residues. The junction had 42 bases not matched to a gene; V was cut back by 3 bases and J by 5 bases. The CDR3 DNA sequence: TGTGCCTGTGACCCACTTCTCCCGACCGACCCGAGGGATGTAAAAACTTCTGGGGGATACGGCGCTGATAAACTCATCTTT. It codes for CACDPLLPTDPRDVKTSGGYGADKLIF.

In this sample, this clone turned up a few times. A far more abundant clone sits one base away, making this likely a read error. The same CDR3 arises from other DNA sequences in this sample as well. The rearrangement joins TRDV3 to TRDJ1; D possibly corresponds to TRDD3 (5 bases). Since TCRdb gives no J gene, matching the DNA to germline was used here to assign it. The CDR3 is 16 residues long. Germline CDR1 reads TVYSNPD; CDR2 reads GDNSRS (reference sequence). The CDR3 loop is CAFYIMGPPYTDKLIF. CDR3 nucleotide sequence: TGTGCCTTTTACATAATGGGGCCTCCGTACACTGATAAACTCATCTTT.

Details on this clone: The amino acid sequence in TCRdb belongs to a much larger clone and departs from this DNA's translation at residue 6, likely a sequencing read error; the sequence shown is translated from the DNA. The V and J genes are TRDV2 and TRDJ1, with TRDD3 identical over 7 bases. TCRdb lists no J gene, so it was determined here by aligning the DNA to germline. This CDR3 spans 16 amino acids. The V gene end was trimmed by 1 base and the J gene end by 8 bases; junction bases not matched to a gene: 15. Germline V gene lookup returns CDR1 GEAIGNYY and CDR2 EKD. CDR3 DNA sequence: TGTGCCTGTGACACTTGCTTAGGACTGGATACGGGGAAACTCATCTTT. Amino acid sequence: CACDTCLGLDTGKLIF.

This clone was detected only a few times. This DNA translates differently at residue 3 from the TCRdb protein, which is that of a much larger clone; a read error is likely, and the protein shown is the DNA's own translation. The chain recombines TRDV2 with TRDJ1, with D tentatively TRDD3 (5 bases). The J gene, left out of TCRdb, was set here by checking the DNA against germline. This CDR3 region has 21 residues. Germline values: CDR1 GEAIGNYY, CDR2 EKD. For the CDR3, the DNA is TGTGCCGGTGACGCAGTCCTCGACGTACTGGATTCGTCAAAGCAGGGGACCAAACTCATCTTT. Protein: CAGDAVLDVLDSSKQGTKLIF.

This clone was recorded a few times. This likely came from a read error, as a far larger clone is one base away. The same CDR3 also results from other DNA sequences found in this sample. This CDR3 reads CALGVCSYATRNWGITGFTDKLIF. The CDR3, as DNA: TGTGCTCTTGGGGTTTGCTCCTACGCTACGAGAAACTGGGGGATAACAGGATTCACCGATAAACTCATCTTT. The chain employs TRDV1 and TRDJ1; 11 bases map to TRDD3. TCRdb does not report a J gene; here it was assigned by matching the DNA to germline references. With 4 bases clipped from V and 1 base from J, the junction kept 29 bases outside the gene matches. This CDR3 spans 24 amino acids. The germline CDR1 and CDR2 sequences are TSWWSYY and QGS.

To note about this clone: Translating this DNA gives a protein that differs at residue 14 from the TCRdb one, which belongs to a much larger clone; a read error is likely, and the protein shown is this translation. The V call is TRDV1, the J call TRDJ1, with TRDD3 matching 8 bases. The CDR3 covers 17 residues. Germline values: CDR1 TSWWSYY, CDR2 QGS. The DNA of the CDR3 is TGTGCTCTTGGGGAGCCTACGGTGGGGGATGACACCGATAGACTCATCTTT. Translation: CALGEPTVGDDTDRLIF.

This clone has ten or more counts. This likely reflects a read error, since a far larger clone is one base away. Other DNA variants within this sample encode the same CDR3. The J segment was not called; the V segment is TRDV2; TRDD3 reflects the table's D call only, with no check against the DNA. Germline V gene data show CDR1 as GEAIGNYY and CDR2 as EKD. The CDR3 totals 17 residues. CDR3 coding DNA: TGTGCCTGTGACACTCAATACTGGGGCAGAGACGACGATAAACTCATCTTC. Its protein is CACDTQYWGRDDDKLIF.

This clone has more than one count but fewer than ten. TCRdb assigns this DNA the protein of a much larger clone, which departs from its translation at residue 11; this likely reflects a read error, and the protein shown comes from translating the DNA. Written as DNA, the CDR3 is TGTGCTCTTGGGGAACTAGCTATAGTGGGCGTCTGGGGTCCCCAAGTGGATAAACTCATCTTT. It translates to CALGELAIVGVWGPQVDKLIF. The chain employs TRDV1 and TRDJ1, with D tentatively TRDD3 (6 bases). Trimming took 0 bases from V and 5 from J, leaving 31 bases between them. Germline CDR1 reads TSWWSYY; CDR2 reads QGS. The CDR3 runs to 21 residues.

Turning to this clone: The protein TCRdb gives is from a much larger clone and does not agree with this DNA's translation at residue 5, likely a read error; the protein shown here comes from the DNA. This chain connects TRDV1 to TRDJ1; D assignment may be TRDD2 or TRDD3 (5 bases each). Germline lookup yields CDR1 TSWWSYY and CDR2 QGS. The V end was cut by 5 bases, the J end by 5 bases, with 18 bases between. This CDR3 is 15 amino acids long. The CDR3 region is CALGKPSTTGDKLIF. CDR3 nucleotides: TGTGCTCTTGGGAAACCTTCTACTACTGGAGATAAACTCATCTTT.